This T cell receptor beta chain was profiled in a study of blood T cell repertoires in COVID-19 (dated by TCRdb to the early 2020s). About the full investigation: Collaborator samples came from the United States, Italy and Spain and covered acute and convalescent phases of COVID-19. The prospective study material was composed of cDNA or gDNA derived from T cells, B-cell-depleted T cells, or PBMCs. The dataset comprised deeply sampled blood TCRbeta repertoires from subjects exposed to, actively infected with, or recovered from COVID-19. The repertoires were made available in a free public database intended to serve as a resource for research on the immune response to SARS-CoV-2. The samples were drawn from two sources: the first 160 participants of the ongoing ImmuneRACE study, and fewer than 1,500 subjects contributed by 6 global collaborators. A de-identified subject ID, COVID-19 status, age in years and sex were almost always included in the sample metadata. Where available, HLA class I and class II types were obtained from metadata supplied by the sample provider rather than from assay-based typing. Paper-wide results and their limitations: The quantity of clinical and demographic metadata differed by source and by participant and was supplied without curation.

One collaborating source in Seattle enrolled patients during active infection and followed them longitudinally through the course of disease. The collaborating institutions used their own protocols to collect whole blood in K2EDTA tubes. For TCRbeta analysis, collaborators shipped samples as frozen whole blood, isolated PBMCs, or DNA extracted from either of those sample types. The immunoSEQ Assay, a bias-controlled multiplex PCR, was used to amplify TCRbeta CDR3 regions from genomic DNA. In the source study's methods: Nucleated cell counts per sample were estimated from amplification of reference gene primers within the assay. Sequence reads were collapsed and filtered to measure the absolute abundance of every unique TCRbeta CDR3 rearrangement. For each sample, productive Simpson clonality was calculated as the square root of Simpson's diversity index over productive rearrangements. The clones in this table, taken by TCRdb from immuneACCESS, are in-frame only. Not every clone is retained; where verified, under half of the shortfall comes from an unresolved V gene, and the cause of the rest is unknown. The V and J calls and clone size were taken over from that table, and D and trimming were inferred from the DNA. The sample data list tens of thousands of clones, and roughly three quarters of these were observed just once. The leading ten clones occupy 2% to 2.5% of the sample.

With respect to this clone: The antigen it binds to is not known. No base quality information exists; no much larger clone differs at one position.

V is reduced by 0 bases and J by 1 base, leaving a spacing of 10 bases between them. From cysteine to phenylalanine, the CDR3 is 16 amino acids long. CDR3 DNA only is kept here, 48 bases in frame from base 1. CDR1 and CDR2, per the germline V gene (reference sequence), are SGHNT and YYREEE. This receptor was obtained from a man aged 65-85 years with COVID-19, enrolled during active disease. Specimen: peripheral blood. Recombination joined TRBV5-4 with TRBJ2-2; the D gene is not confidently resolved. The nucleotide sequence is given as TGTGCCAGCAGCTTGGCCCGGTCGGGGAACACCGGGGAGCTGTTTTTT. Its amino acids are CASSLARSGNTGELFF.